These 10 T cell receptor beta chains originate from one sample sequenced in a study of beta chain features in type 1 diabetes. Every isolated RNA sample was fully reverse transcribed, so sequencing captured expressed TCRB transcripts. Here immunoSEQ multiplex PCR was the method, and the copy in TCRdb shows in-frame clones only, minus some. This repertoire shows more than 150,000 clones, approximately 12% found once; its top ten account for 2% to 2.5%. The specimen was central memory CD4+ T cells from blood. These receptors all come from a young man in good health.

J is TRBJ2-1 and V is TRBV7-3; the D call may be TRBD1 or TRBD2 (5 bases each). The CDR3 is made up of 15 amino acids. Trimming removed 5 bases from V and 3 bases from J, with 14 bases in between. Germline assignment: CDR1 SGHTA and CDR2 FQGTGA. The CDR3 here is CASSVTEGDYNEQFF. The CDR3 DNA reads TGTGCCAGCAGCGTGACAGAGGGTGACTACAATGAGCAGTTCTTC.

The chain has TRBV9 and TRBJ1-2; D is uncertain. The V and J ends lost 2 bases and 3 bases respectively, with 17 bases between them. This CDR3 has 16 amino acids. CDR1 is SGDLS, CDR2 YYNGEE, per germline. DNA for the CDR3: TGTGCCAGCAGCGTTAGGTTTCCTTCCTGGGACTATGGCTACACCTTC. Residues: CASSVRFPSWDYGYTF.

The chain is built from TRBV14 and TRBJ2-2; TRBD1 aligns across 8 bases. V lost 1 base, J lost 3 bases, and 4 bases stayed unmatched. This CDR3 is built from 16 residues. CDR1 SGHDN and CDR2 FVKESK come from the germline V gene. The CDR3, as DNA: TGTGCCAGCAGCCAAGTTCTGGGACAGGACACCGGGGAGCTGTTTTTT. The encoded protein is CASSQVLGQDTGELFF.

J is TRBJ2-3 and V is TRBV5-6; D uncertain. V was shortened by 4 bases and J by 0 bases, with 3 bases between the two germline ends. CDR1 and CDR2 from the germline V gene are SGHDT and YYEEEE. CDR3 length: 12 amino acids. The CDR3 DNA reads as TGTGCCAGCAGCCCTAGCACAGATACGCAGTATTTT. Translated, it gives CASSPSTDTQYF. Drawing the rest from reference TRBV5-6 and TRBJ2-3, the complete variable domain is DAGVTQSPTHLIKTRGQQVTLRCSPKSGHDTVSWYQQALGQGPQFIFQYYEEEERQRGNFPDRFSGHQFPNYSSELNVNALLLGDSALYLCASSPSTDTQYFGPGTRLTVL.

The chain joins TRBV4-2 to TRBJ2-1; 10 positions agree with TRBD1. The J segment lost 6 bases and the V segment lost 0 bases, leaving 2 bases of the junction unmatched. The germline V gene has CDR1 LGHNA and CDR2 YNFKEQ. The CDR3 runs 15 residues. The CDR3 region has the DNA TGTGCCAGCAGCCAAGACTGGACAGGGGGCAATGAGCAGTTCTTC. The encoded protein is CASSQDWTGGNEQFF.

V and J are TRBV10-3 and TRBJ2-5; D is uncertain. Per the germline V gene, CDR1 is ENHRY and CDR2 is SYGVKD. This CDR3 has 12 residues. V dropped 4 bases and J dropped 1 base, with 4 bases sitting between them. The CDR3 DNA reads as TGTGCCATCAGTGTTTTCCAAGAGACCCAGTACTTC. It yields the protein CAISVFQETQYF.

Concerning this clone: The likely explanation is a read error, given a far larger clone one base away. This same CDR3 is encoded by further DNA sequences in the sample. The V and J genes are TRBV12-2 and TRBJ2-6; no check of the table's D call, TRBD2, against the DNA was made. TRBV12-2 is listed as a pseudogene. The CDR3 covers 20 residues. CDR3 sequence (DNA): TGTGCACGTCGCTTAGCCTTAGCCGGTCCAGCCTCGTCTGGGGCCAACGTCCTGACTTTC. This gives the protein CARRLALAGPASSGANVLTF.

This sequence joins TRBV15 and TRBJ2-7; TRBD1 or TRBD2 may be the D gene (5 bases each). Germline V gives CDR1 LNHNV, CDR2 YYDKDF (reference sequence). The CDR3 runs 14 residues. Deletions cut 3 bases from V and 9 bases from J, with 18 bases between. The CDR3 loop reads CATSSGGQGLVQYF. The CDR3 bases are TGTGCCACCAGCAGCGGAGGCCAGGGTCTTGTGCAGTACTTC.

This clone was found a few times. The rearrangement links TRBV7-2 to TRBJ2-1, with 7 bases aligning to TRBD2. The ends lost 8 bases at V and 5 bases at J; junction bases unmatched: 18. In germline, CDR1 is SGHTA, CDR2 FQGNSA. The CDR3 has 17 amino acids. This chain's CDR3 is CASGYLPGRAFNNEQFF. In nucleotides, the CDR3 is TGTGCCAGCGGATATTTGCCTGGGAGGGCCTTCAACAATGAGCAGTTCTTC.

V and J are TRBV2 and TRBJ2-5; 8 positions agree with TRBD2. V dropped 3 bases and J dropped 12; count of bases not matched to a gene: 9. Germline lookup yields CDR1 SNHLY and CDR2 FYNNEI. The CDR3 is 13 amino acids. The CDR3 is CASSEWRGASKYF. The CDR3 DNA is TGTGCCAGCAGTGAGTGGCGGGGGGCGTCCAAGTACTTC.